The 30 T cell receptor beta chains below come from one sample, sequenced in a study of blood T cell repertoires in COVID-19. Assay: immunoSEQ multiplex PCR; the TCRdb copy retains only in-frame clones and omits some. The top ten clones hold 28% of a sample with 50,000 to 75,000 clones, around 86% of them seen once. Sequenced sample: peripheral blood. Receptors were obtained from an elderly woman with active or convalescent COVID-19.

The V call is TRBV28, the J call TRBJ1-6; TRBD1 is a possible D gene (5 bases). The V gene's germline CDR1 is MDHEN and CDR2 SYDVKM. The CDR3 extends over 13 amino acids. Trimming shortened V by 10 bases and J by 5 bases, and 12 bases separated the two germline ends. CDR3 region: CAIRLTDNSPLHF. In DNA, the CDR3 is TGTGCCATCAGGCTGACAGATAATTCACCCCTCCACTTT.

CDR3 residues: CASSLYGTGFSGANVLTF. The CDR3 nucleotides are TGTGCCAGCAGCTTATATGGGACAGGTTTCTCTGGGGCCAACGTCCTGACTTTC. The chain is built from TRBV7-6 and TRBJ2-6; the match to TRBD1 covers 8 bases. J lost 0 bases, V lost 2 bases, and 6 bases had no gene match. CDR1 and CDR2 (germline): SGHVS, FNYEAQ. The CDR3 is made up of 18 amino acids.

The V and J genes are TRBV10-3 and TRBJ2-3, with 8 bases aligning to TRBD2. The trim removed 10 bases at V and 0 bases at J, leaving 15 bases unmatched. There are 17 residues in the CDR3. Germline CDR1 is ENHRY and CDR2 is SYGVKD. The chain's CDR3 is CATLGAGVWSSTDTQYF. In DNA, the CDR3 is TGTGCCACCCTAGGAGCGGGGGTCTGGTCTAGCACAGATACGCAGTATTTT.

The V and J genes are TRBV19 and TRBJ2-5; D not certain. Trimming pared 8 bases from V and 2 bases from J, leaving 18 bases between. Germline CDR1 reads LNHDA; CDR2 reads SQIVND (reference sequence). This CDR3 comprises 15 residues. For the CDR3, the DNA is TGTGCCAGTCGAGCCCGGGTCTCCTTACAAGAGACCCAGTACTTC. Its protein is CASRARVSLQETQYF.

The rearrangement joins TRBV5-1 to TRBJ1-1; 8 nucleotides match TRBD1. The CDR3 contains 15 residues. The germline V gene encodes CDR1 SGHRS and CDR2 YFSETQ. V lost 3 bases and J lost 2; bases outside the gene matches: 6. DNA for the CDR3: TGCGCCAGCAGCTGGGAGGGACAGGTAAACACTGAAGCTTTCTTT. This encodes CASSWEGQVNTEAFF.

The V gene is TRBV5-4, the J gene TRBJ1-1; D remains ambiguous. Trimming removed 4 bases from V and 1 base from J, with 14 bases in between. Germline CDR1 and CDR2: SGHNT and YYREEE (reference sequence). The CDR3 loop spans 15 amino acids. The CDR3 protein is CASSQAGRPNTEAFF. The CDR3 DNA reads TGTGCCAGCAGCCAAGCAGGCAGACCGAACACTGAAGCTTTCTTT. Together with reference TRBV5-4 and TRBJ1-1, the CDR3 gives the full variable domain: ETGVTQSPTHLIKTRGQQVTLRCSSQSGHNTVSWYQQALGQGPQFIFQYYREEENGRGNFPPRFSGLQFPNYSSELNVNALELDDSALYLCASSQAGRPNTEAFFGQGTRLTVV.

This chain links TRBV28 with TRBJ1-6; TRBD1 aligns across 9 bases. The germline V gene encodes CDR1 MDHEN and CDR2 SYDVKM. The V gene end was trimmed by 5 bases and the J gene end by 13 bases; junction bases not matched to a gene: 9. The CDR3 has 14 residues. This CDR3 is CASSGDRAFSPLHF. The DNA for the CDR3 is TGTGCCAGCAGTGGGGACAGGGCCTTTTCGCCCCTCCACTTT. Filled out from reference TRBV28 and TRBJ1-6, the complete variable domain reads DVKVTQSSRYLVKRTGEKVFLECVQDMDHENMFWYRQDPGLGLRLIYFSYDVKMKEKGDIPEGYSVSREKKERFSLILESASTNQTSMYLCASSGDRAFSPLHFGNGTRLTVT.

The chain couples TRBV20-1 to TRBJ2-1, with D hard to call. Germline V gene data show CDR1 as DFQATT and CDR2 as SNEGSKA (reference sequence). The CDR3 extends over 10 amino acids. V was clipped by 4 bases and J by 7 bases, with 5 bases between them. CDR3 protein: CSAIGNEQFF. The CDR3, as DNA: TGCAGTGCTATCGGGAATGAGCAGTTCTTC.

CDR3 amino acids: CASTPGYGYTF. In nucleotides, the CDR3 is TGTGCCAGCACCCCAGGCTATGGCTACACCTTC. This chain uses TRBV6-6 with TRBJ1-2; no clear D. V lost 7 bases and J lost 4, with 7 bases in between. The germline CDR1 and CDR2 sequences are MNHNY and SVGAGI (reference sequence). The CDR3 sequence is 11 residues long.

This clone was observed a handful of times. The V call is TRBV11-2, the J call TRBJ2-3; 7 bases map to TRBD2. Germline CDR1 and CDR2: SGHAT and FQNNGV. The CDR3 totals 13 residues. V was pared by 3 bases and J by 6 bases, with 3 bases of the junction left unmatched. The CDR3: CASSFISGDTQYF. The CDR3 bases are TGTGCCAGCAGCTTTATTAGCGGGGATACGCAGTATTTT.

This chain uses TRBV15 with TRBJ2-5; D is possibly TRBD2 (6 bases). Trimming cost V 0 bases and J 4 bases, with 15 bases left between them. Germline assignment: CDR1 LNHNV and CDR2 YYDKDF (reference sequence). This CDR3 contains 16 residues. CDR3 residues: CATSRDQGGIAETQYF. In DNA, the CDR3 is TGTGCCACCAGCAGAGATCAGGGCGGGATAGCAGAGACCCAGTACTTC.

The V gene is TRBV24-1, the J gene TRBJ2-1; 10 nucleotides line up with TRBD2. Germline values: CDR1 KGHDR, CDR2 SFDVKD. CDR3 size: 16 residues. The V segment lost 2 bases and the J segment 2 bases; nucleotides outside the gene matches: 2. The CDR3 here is CATSDSSGGAYNEQFF. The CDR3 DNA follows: TGTGCCACCAGTGATTCCAGCGGGGGGGCCTACAATGAGCAGTTCTTC.

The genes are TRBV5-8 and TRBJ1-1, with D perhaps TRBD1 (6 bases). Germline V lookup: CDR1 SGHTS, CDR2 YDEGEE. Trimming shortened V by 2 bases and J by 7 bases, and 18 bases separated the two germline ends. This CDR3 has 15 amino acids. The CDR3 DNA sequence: TGTGCCAGCAGCTTTAGGGGACATCTTACGTTTGAAGCTTTCTTT. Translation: CASSFRGHLTFEAFF.

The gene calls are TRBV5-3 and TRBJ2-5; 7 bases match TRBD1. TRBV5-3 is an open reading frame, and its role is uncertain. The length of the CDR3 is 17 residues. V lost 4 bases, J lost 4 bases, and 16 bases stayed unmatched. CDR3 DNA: TGTGCCAGAAGCCTCGGTCCGAGACAGGGTTACCGAGAGACCCAGTACTTC. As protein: CARSLGPRQGYRETQYF.

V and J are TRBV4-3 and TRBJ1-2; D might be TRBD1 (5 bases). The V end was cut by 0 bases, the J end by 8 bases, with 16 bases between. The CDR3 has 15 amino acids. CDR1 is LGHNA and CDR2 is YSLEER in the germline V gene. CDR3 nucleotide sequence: TGCGCCAGCAGCCAAGAAAAGGCTGCGGGGCTCGGCTACACCTTC. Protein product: CASSQEKAAGLGYTF.

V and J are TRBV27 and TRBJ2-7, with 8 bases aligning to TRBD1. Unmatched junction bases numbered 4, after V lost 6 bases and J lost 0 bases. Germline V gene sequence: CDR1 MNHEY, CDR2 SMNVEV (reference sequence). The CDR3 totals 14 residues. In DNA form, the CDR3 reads TGTGCCAGCAGAAGACAGGGGAGCTCCTACGAGCAGTACTTC. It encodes CASRRQGSSYEQYF.

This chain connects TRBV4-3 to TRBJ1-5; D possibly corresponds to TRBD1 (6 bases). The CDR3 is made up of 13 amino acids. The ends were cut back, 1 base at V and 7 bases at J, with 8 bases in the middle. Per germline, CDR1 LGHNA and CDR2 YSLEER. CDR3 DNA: TGCGCCAGCAGCCAAGTACAGGGACAGCCCCAGCATTTT. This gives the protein CASSQVQGQPQHF.

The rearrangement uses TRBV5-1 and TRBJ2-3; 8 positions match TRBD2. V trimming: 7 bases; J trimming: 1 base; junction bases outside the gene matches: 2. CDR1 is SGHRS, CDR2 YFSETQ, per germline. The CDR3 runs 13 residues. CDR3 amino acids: CASSAGGTDTQYF. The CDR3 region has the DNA TGCGCCAGCTCAGCGGGGGGCACAGATACGCAGTATTTT.

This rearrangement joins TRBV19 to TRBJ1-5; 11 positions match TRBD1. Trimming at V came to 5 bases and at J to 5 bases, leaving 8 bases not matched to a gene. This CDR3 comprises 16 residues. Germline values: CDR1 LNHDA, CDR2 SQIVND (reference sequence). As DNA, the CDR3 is TGTGCCAGTAGTCAGACGGACAGGGGGCGCGATCAGCCCCAGCATTTT. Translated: CASSQTDRGRDQPQHF.

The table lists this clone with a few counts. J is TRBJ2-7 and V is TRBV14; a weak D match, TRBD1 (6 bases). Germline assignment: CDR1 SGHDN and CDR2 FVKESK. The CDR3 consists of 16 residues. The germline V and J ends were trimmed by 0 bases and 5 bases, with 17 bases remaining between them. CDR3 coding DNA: TGTGCCAGCAGCCAAGATATCGGGACACCAGTTCACGAGCAGTACTTC. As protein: CASSQDIGTPVHEQYF.

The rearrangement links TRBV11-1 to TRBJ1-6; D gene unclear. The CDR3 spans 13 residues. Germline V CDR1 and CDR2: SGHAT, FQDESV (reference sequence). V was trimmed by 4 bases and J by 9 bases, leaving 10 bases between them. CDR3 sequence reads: CASSYRESSPLHF. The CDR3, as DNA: TGTGCCAGCAGCTACCGGGAGTCTTCACCCCTCCACTTT.

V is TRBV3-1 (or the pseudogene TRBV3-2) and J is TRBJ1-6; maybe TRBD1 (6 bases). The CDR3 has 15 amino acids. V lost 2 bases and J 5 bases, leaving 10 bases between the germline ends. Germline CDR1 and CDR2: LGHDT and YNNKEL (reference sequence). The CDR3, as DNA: TGTGCCAGCAGCCAATTGGGACATAATAATTCACCCCTCCACTTT. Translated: CASSQLGHNNSPLHF.

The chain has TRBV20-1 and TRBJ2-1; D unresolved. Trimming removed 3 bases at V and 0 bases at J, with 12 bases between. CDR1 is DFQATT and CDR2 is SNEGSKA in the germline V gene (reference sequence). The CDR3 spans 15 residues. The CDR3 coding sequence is TGCAGTGCTAGTGGTGGTACAAGCTCCTACAATGAGCAGTTCTTC. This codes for CSASGGTSSYNEQFF.

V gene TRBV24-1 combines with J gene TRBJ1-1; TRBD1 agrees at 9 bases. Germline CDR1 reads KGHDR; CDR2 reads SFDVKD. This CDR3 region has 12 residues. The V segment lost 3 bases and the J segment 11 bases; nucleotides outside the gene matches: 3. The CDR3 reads CATSDRTGEAFF. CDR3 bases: TGTGCCACCAGTGATCGGACAGGGGAGGCTTTCTTT.

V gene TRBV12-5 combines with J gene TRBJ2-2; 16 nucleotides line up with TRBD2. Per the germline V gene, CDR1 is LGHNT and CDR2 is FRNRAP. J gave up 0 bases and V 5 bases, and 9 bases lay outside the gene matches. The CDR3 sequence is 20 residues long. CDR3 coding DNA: TGTGCTAGTGGTGGCCAAACCGGGACTAGCGGGGGGGCGAACACCGGGGAGCTGTTTTTT. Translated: CASGGQTGTSGGANTGELFF.

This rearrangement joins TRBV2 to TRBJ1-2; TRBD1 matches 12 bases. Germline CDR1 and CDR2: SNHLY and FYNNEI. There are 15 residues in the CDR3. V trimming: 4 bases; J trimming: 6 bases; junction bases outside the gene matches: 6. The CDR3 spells CASSARGQGADGYTF. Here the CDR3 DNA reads TGTGCCAGCAGTGCTCGGGGACAGGGGGCGGATGGCTACACCTTC.

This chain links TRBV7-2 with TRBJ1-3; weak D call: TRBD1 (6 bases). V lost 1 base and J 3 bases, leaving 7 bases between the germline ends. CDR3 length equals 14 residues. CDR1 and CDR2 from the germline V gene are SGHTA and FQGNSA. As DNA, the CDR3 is TGTGCCAGCAGCTTAGACAGGGTTGGAAACACCATATATTTT. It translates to CASSLDRVGNTIYF.

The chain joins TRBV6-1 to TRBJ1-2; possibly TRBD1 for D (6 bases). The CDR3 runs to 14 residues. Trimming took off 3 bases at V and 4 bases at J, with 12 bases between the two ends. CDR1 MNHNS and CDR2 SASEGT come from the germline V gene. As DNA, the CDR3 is TGTGCCAGCAGTGAGGGACACGAGCTCTATGGCTACACCTTC. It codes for CASSEGHELYGYTF.

This CDR3 reads CASRGQKTTDTQYF. The CDR3 coding sequence is TGCGCCAGCAGGGGACAGAAAACCACAGATACGCAGTATTTT. The chain couples TRBV10-1 to TRBJ2-3; 7 bases align to TRBD1. The CDR3 consists of 14 residues. The germline gives CDR1 WNHNN, CDR2 SYGVQD (reference sequence). V lost 6 bases, J lost 2 bases, and 5 bases stayed unmatched.

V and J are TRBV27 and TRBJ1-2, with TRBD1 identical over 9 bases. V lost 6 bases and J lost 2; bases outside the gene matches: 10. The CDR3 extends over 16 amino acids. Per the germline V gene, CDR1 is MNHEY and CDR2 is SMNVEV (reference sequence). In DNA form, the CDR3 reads TGTGCCAGCAGCTCTTCCCCGGGACAGGGAAACTATGGCTACACCTTC. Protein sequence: CASSSSPGQGNYGYTF.